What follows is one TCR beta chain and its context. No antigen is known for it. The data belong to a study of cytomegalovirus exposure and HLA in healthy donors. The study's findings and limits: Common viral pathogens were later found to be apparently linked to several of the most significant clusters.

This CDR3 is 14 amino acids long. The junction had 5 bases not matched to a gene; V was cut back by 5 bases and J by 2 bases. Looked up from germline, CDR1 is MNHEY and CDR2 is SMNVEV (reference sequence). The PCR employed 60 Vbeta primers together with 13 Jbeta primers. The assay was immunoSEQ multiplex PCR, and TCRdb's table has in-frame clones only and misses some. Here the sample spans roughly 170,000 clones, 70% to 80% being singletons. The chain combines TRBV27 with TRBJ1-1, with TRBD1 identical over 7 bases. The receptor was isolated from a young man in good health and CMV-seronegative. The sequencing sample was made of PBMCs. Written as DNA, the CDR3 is TGTGCCAGCAGTCCGCGGACAGGTAACACTGAAGCTTTCTTT. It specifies CASSPRTGNTEAFF.